This paragraph covers one TCR beta chain sequence. Clones were read by immunoSEQ multiplex PCR, and TCRdb kept only the in-frame ones, dropping some. The sample lists about 130,000 clones, over 60% occurring once. The V gene end was trimmed by 6 bases and the J gene end by 0 bases; junction bases not matched to a gene: 5. The CDR3 has 15 residues. Per germline, CDR1 WSHSY and CDR2 SAAADI. This record belongs to a study of blood T cell repertoires in COVID-19. This receptor was taken from a woman aged 70-85 years with acute or convalescent COVID-19. The material sequenced was peripheral blood. The V gene is TRBV10-2, the J gene TRBJ2-3, with 8 bases matching TRBD2. CDR3 in amino acids: CASSTSGSSTDTQYF. Written as DNA, the CDR3 is TGCGCCAGCAGCACTAGCGGCTCTAGCACAGATACGCAGTATTTT.